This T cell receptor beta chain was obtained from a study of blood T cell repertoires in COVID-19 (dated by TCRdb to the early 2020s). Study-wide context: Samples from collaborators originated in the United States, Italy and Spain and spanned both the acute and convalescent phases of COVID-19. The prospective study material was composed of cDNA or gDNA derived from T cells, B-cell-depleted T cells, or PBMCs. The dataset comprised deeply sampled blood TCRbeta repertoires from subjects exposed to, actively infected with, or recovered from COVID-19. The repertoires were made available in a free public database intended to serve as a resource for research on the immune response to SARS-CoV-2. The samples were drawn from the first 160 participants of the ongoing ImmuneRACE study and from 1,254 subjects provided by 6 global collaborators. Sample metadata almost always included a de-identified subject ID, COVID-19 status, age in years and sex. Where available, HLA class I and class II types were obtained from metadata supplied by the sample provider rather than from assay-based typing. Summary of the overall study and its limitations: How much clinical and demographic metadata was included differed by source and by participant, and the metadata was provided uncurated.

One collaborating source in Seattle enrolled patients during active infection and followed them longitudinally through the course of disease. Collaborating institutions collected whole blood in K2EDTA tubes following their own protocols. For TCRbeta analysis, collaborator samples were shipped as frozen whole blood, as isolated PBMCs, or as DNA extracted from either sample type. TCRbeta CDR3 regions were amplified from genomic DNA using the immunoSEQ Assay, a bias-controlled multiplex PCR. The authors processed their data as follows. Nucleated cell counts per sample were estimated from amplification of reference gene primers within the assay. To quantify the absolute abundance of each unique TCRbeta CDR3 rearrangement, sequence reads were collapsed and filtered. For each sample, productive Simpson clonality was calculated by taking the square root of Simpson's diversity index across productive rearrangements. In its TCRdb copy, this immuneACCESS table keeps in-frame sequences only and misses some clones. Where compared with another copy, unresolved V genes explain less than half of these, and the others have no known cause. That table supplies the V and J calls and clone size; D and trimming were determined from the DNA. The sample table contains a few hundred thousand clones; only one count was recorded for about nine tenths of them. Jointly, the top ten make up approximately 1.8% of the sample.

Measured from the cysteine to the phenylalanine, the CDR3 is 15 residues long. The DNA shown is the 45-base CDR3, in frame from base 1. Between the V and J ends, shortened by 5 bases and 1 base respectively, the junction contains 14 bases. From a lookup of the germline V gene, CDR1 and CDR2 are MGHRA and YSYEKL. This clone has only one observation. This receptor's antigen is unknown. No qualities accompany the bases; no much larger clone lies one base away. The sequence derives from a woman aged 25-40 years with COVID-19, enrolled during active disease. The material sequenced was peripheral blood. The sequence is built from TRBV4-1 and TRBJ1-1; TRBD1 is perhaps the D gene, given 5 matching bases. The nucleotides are TGCGCCAGCAGCTCCCCCGGGAGGGGGAACACTGAAGCTTTCTTT. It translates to CASSSPGRGNTEAFF.